This TCR beta chain emerged from a study of cytomegalovirus exposure and HLA in healthy donors. With respect to this clone: What it binds is unknown.

Some clones are missing from TCRdb's copy, which holds only in-frame ones; the method was immunoSEQ multiplex PCR. Of about 260,000 clones in the sample, 90% were seen once. Study-level points and caveats: The investigators catalogued 150 to 200 TCR beta chains as cytomegalovirus-associated. TCR clusters originating in the first cohort tended to co-occur in the 120 validation repertoires, according to a later analysis.

V was clipped by 1 base and J by 4 bases; unmatched bases: 8. The germline V gene has CDR1 LGHNA and CDR2 YSLEER. The CDR3 is 17 amino acids. Sequencing was carried out using PBMCs. The chain is built from TRBV4-3 and TRBJ2-3; 10 bases line up with TRBD2. The source of this sequence is a woman younger than 45 in good health and CMV-seronegative. The CDR3 bases are TGCGCCAGCAGCCAAGGGTTCGGAGCGGGAGGGGCAGATACGCAGTATTTT. This translates into CASSQGFGAGGADTQYF.